Listed below are T cell receptor beta chains from one sample, sequenced in a study of cytomegalovirus exposure and HLA in healthy donors. Measured with immunoSEQ multiplex PCR; TCRdb has only the in-frame clones, and not every one. Its clone listing holds 96,000 or so clones. Specimen: PBMCs. The source is a girl aged 10 to 17 in good health and CMV-seropositive. The CDR3 runs from the conserved cysteine through the conserved F or W. A D gene is named only where the DNA matches it firmly.

V	J	length	D	CDR3	DNA
TRBV9	TRBJ1-2	14	-	CASSVGRGQSGYTF	TGTGCCAGCAGCGTAGGAAGAGGACAGTCCGGCTACACCTTC
TRBV4-3	TRBJ1-2	16	TRBD1	CASSQEGQGALLGYTF	TGCGCCAGCAGCCAAGAAGGACAGGGGGCGCTTCTTGGCTACACCTTC
TRBV4-2	TRBJ2-3	17	TRBD2	CASSQDARGDGPDTQYF	TGTGCCAGCAGCCAAGATGCCCGGGGGGACGGACCAGATACGCAGTATTTT
TRBV4-1	TRBJ2-1	16	-	CASSHTDYSSYNEQFF	TGCGCCAGCAGCCATACCGACTACAGCTCCTACAATGAGCAGTTCTTC
TRBV7-7	TRBJ2-2	14	-	CASSLGESAGELFF	TGTGCCAGCAGCTTAGGGGAGAGCGCCGGGGAGCTGTTTTTT
TRBV7-9	TRBJ2-6	15	TRBD1	CASSSGTAGANVLTF	TGTGCCAGCAGCTCAGGGACAGCTGGGGCCAACGTCCTGACTTTC
TRBV11-2	TRBJ1-1	15	TRBD1	CASSNPTGIGTEAFF	TGTGCCAGCAGCAACCCGACAGGGATTGGCACTGAAGCTTTCTTT
TRBV9	TRBJ1-2	14	TRBD1	CASSWGQTNYGYTF	TGTGCCAGCAGTTGGGGACAGACTAACTATGGCTACACCTTC
TRBV11-2	TRBJ2-3	16	TRBD2	CASSPPKAGGADTQYF	TGTGCCAGCAGCCCACCGAAAGCGGGGGGTGCAGATACGCAGTATTTT
TRBV28	TRBJ1-1	15	TRBD1	CASSYETGGWPEAFF	TGTGCCAGCAGTTACGAGACAGGGGGGTGGCCTGAAGCTTTCTTT
TRBV9	TRBJ2-1	18	TRBD2	CASSAKSPSGGAGNEQFF	TGTGCCAGCAGCGCCAAGAGCCCTAGCGGGGGGGCGGGGAATGAGCAGTTCTTC
TRBV19	TRBJ1-5	15	TRBD1	CASSRSGGNNQPQHF	TGTGCCAGTAGTAGATCAGGGGGAAACAATCAGCCCCAGCATTTT
TRBV12-5	TRBJ1-2	15	-	CASGLLRGVNYGYTF	TGTGCTAGTGGTTTGCTCCGGGGGGTGAACTATGGCTACACCTTC
TRBV14	TRBJ1-2	17	TRBD1	CASSQAERRGLVDGYTF	TGTGCCAGCAGCCAAGCCGAGAGAAGGGGGCTAGTTGATGGCTACACCTTC
TRBV7-9	TRBJ2-1	15	-	CASSPRDDSYNEQFF	TGTGCCAGCAGCCCGAGGGATGACTCCTACAATGAGCAGTTCTTC
TRBV30	TRBJ2-2	13	TRBD1	CAWSLQGFGELFF	TGTGCCTGGAGTTTACAGGGGTTCGGGGAGCTGTTTTTT
TRBV7-9	TRBJ2-1	19	TRBD2	CASSPPWVGGGASYNEQFF	TGTGCCAGCAGCCCTCCGTGGGTTGGCGGGGGGGCCTCCTACAATGAGCAGTTCTTC
TRBV5-1	TRBJ1-1	16	TRBD1	CASSLWSQGADTEAFF	TGCGCCAGCAGCTTGTGGTCACAGGGGGCGGACACTGAAGCTTTCTTT
TRBV11-2	TRBJ2-7	15	-	CASSLGAGSSYEQYF	TGTGCCAGCAGCTTAGGGGCAGGTAGCTCCTACGAGCAGTACTTC
TRBV18	TRBJ2-7	14	-	CASSRAGQSYEQYF	TGTGCCAGCTCACGGGCAGGACAGTCCTACGAGCAGTACTTC
TRBV28	TRBJ1-4	17	TRBD1	CASSFGTAEGLNEKLFF	TGTGCCAGCAGTTTCGGGACAGCCGAGGGCCTTAATGAAAAACTGTTTTTT
TRBV5-4	TRBJ1-1	15	-	CASSLGGQGNTEAFF	TGTGCCAGCAGCTTGGGGGGGCAGGGAAACACTGAAGCTTTCTTT
TRBV28	TRBJ2-3	15	TRBD1	CASSYKGQGQDTQYF	TGTGCCAGCAGCTATAAAGGACAGGGGCAGGATACGCAGTATTTT
TRBV19	TRBJ1-1	13	TRBD1	CASSIGQGTEAFF	TGTGCCAGTAGTATAGGACAGGGCACTGAAGCTTTCTTT
TRBV30	TRBJ1-1	17	-	CAWSTNTDFTGNGEAFF	TGTGCCTGGAGTACGAATACAGATTTCACAGGGAATGGTGAAGCTTTCTTT
TRBV5-1	TRBJ2-2	15	-	CASSFGFANTGELFF	TGCGCCAGCAGCTTTGGCTTCGCGAACACCGGGGAGCTGTTTTTT
TRBV13	TRBJ1-6	15	TRBD1	CASSPRTGTNSPLHF	TGTGCCAGCAGCCCCCGGACAGGGACTAATTCACCCCTCCACTTT
TRBV4-3	TRBJ2-1	17	-	CASSHASVDGLSGEQFF	TGCGCCAGCAGCCACGCTTCGGTCGACGGTCTGAGCGGTGAGCAGTTCTTC
TRBV5-6	TRBJ2-5	16	-	CASSLYRLSGGETQYF	TGTGCCAGCAGCTTGTATCGACTCTCGGGTGGAGAGACCCAGTACTTC
TRBV7-6	TRBJ2-3	17	-	CASSPSLTERDTDTQYF	TGTGCCAGCAGCCCCTCTCTGACTGAACGAGACACAGATACGCAGTATTTT
TRBV14	TRBJ1-1	13	-	CASSQGFTGGAFF	TGTGCCAGCAGCCAAGGTTTTACCGGGGGAGCTTTCTTT
TRBV5-1	TRBJ1-2	14	-	CASSLDDRVYGYTF	TGCGCCAGCAGCTTGGATGACAGAGTCTATGGCTACACCTTC
TRBV5-1	TRBJ1-5	15	-	CASSPMGGGNQPQHF	TGCGCCAGCAGCCCGATGGGGGGAGGCAATCAGCCCCAGCATTTT
TRBV30	TRBJ1-2	13	-	CAWSVVDGGGYTF	TGTGCCTGGAGTGTAGTGGACGGGGGTGGCTACACCTTC
TRBV10-3	TRBJ1-1	14	TRBD1	CATDRGARNTEAFF	TGTGCCACTGACAGGGGGGCAAGGAACACTGAAGCTTTCTTT
TRBV27	TRBJ2-3	15	-	CASSLSSSLGGTQYF	TGTGCCAGCAGTTTATCTTCCTCCCTGGGGGGTACGCAGTATTTT
TRBV29-1	TRBJ1-1	13	-	CSGWGGPGTEAFF	TGCAGCGGGTGGGGAGGACCCGGGACTGAAGCTTTCTTT
TRBV5-1	TRBJ2-1	14	TRBD2	CASTPGLADNEQFF	TGCGCCAGCACACCGGGACTAGCGGACAATGAGCAGTTCTTC
TRBV5-1	TRBJ2-1	15	TRBD1	CASSSLDRAYNEQFF	TGCGCCAGCAGCTCACTAGACAGGGCCTACAATGAGCAGTTCTTC
TRBV7-3	TRBJ2-5	13	-	CASSRQEQETQYF	TGTGCCAGCAGCCGTCAGGAACAAGAGACCCAGTACTTC
TRBV28	TRBJ1-6	15	TRBD1	CASSDTHRGNSPLHF	TGTGCCAGCAGTGACACCCACAGGGGTAATTCACCCCTCCACTTT
TRBV4-3	TRBJ1-6	16	-	CASSQEQAVVDSPLHF	TGCGCCAGCAGCCAAGAACAGGCGGTGGTGGATTCACCCCTACACTTT
TRBV5-3	TRBJ2-1	16	-	CARSPMWGDSDNEQFF	TGTGCCAGAAGCCCTATGTGGGGGGATTCCGACAATGAGCAGTTCTTC
TRBV5-1	TRBJ1-1	14	TRBD1	CASSLNRGATEAFF	TGCGCCAGCAGCTTGAACAGGGGAGCCACTGAAGCTTTCTTT
TRBV2	TRBJ2-5	14	TRBD2	CASSEAAPGGTQYF	TGTGCCAGCAGTGAAGCCGCACCGGGGGGGACCCAGTACTTC
TRBV30	TRBJ2-5	14	-	CAWSLTGTQENQYF	TGTGCCTGGAGTTTAACAGGGACCCAAGAGAACCAGTACTTC
TRBV19	TRBJ1-4	14	-	CASSIRFYREKLFF	TGTGCCAGTAGTATTCGGTTTTATCGGGAAAAACTGTTTTTT
TRBV18	TRBJ1-4	15	-	CASSPPGGNSEKLFF	TGTGCCAGCTCACCACCAGGGGGAAATAGTGAAAAACTGTTTTTT
TRBV9	TRBJ1-2	15	TRBD1	CASSVDAFGTDGYTF	TGTGCCAGCAGCGTAGATGCTTTCGGGACAGATGGCTACACCTTC
TRBV9	TRBJ2-1	16	-	CASSVATGTTDNEQFF	TGTGCCAGCAGCGTAGCCACCGGGACAACAGACAATGAGCAGTTCTTC
TRBV9	TRBJ1-2	13	-	CASSVATNYGYTF	TGTGCCAGCAGCGTAGCCACTAACTATGGCTACACCTTC
TRBV27	TRBJ2-5	14	TRBD1	CASSWDRGLETQYF	TGTGCCAGCAGTTGGGACAGGGGGTTAGAGACCCAGTACTTC
TRBV7-9	TRBJ1-3	14	-	CASSLFSSGNTIYF	TGTGCCAGCAGCTTATTCTCCTCTGGAAACACCATATATTTT
TRBV30	TRBJ1-1	14	-	CAWTFRRVSTEAFF	TGTGCCTGGACTTTCCGGAGGGTGAGCACTGAAGCTTTCTTT
TRBV29-1	TRBJ2-1	12	-	CSVETGIYEQFF	TGCAGCGTTGAGACAGGTATCTATGAGCAGTTCTTC
TRBV29-1	TRBJ1-1	12	TRBD1	CSVQGGETEAFF	TGCAGCGTACAGGGGGGGGAGACTGAAGCTTTCTTT